Each of the 7 T cell receptor beta chains below was sequenced from the same sample in a study of CD8+ T cells in alopecia areata. Regarding treatment: oral pan-JAK inhibitor, 5-10 mg twice daily. In each case, RNA was isolated and then reverse transcribed into cDNA as the sequencing template. Profiling relied on immunoSEQ multiplex PCR, and the TCRdb table lists in-frame clones only, not all of them. The table records approximately 190,000 clones, 55% to 70% of them present only once. Sample: CD4+ T cells sorted from blood, taken at week 24, from a patient treated with tofacitinib. These receptors originate from a human donor with alopecia areata.

This clone was observed a single time. V is TRBV9 and J is TRBJ1-1, with D perhaps matching TRBD1 (6 bases). The CDR3 consists of 15 residues. Between the trimmed V and J ends, which lost 2 bases and 7 bases, there was a span of 18 bases. Germline values: CDR1 SGDLS, CDR2 YYNGEE. CDR3 in DNA: TGTGCCAGCAGCGTGACACAGGGTATTGGGAGTGAAGCTTTCTTT. Amino acids: CASSVTQGIGSEAFF. Looking up the rest from reference TRBV9 and TRBJ1-1 gives the full variable domain: DSGVTQTPKHLITATGQRVTLRCSPRSGDLSVYWYQQSLDQGLQFLIQYYNGEERAKGNILERFSAQQFPDLHSELNLSSLELGDSALYFCASSVTQGIGSEAFFGQGTRLTVV.

This clone turned up a few times. The chain joins TRBV5-1 to TRBJ1-5; TRBD1 is a possible D gene (6 bases). The CDR3 runs 16 residues. CDR1 SGHRS and CDR2 YFSETQ come from the germline V gene. Trimming removed 0 bases at V and 4 bases at J, with 14 bases between. CDR3 sequence: CASSLVVRDKNQPQHF. As DNA, the CDR3 is TGCGCCAGCAGCTTGGTGGTTCGGGACAAAAATCAGCCCCAGCATTTT.

This clone has more than one count but fewer than ten. The chain carries TRBV5-1 and TRBJ2-2; D is perhaps TRBD1 or TRBD2 (5 bases each). Germline V CDR1 and CDR2: SGHRS, YFSETQ. The length of the CDR3 is 14 residues. V lost 4 bases and J lost 6, with 13 bases in between. This CDR3 reads CASSLAGRAGELFF. Here the CDR3 DNA reads TGCGCCAGCAGCCTTGCAGGGAGAGCCGGGGAGCTGTTTTTT.

This clone was seen a handful of times. This sequence joins TRBV7-2 and TRBJ2-1; D ambiguous. The CDR3 runs 12 residues. Germline loops: CDR1 SGHTA, CDR2 FQGNSA. V gave up 6 bases and J gave up 9 bases, with 12 bases separating them. The CDR3 is CASSSILGEQFF. In nucleotides, the CDR3 is TGTGCCAGCAGTTCCATATTAGGTGAGCAGTTCTTC.

This chain joins TRBV25-1 and TRBJ2-1; 11 nucleotides line up with TRBD2. CDR1 and CDR2 from the germline V gene are MGHDK and SYGVNS. V shed 7 bases, J shed 9 bases, and the junction held 17 bases outside the gene matches. CDR3 size: 17 residues. The CDR3 coding sequence is TGTGCCAGCATGGGGGAGTCAACTAGCGGGAGAGATAGTGAGCAGTTCTTC. This gives the protein CASMGESTSGRDSEQFF. The whole variable domain, filled in from reference TRBV25-1 and TRBJ2-1, reads EADIYQTPRYLVIGTGKKITLECSQTMGHDKMYWYQQDPGMELHLIHYSYGVNSTEKGDLSSESTVSRIRTEHFPLTLESARPSHTSQYLCASMGESTSGRDSEQFFGPGTRLTVL.

The chain employs TRBV10-3 and TRBJ2-5; tentatively, D is TRBD1 (6 bases). The CDR3 sequence is 13 residues long. The germline V gene has CDR1 ENHRY and CDR2 SYGVKD. V dropped 4 bases and J dropped 3 bases, with 9 bases sitting between them. The CDR3 is CAISVRGKETQYF. The CDR3 nucleotides read TGTGCCATCAGTGTAAGGGGGAAAGAGACCCAGTACTTC.

A few counts support this clone. The chain employs TRBV7-2 and TRBJ2-5; D possibly corresponds to TRBD2 (7 bases). The germline CDR1 and CDR2 sequences are SGHTA and FQGNSA. The ends were cut back, 7 bases at V and 5 bases at J, with 26 bases in the middle. There are 17 residues in the CDR3. The CDR3 coding sequence is TGTGCCAGCACCTCAGCGGTGGGAGGAGGGGGGGGCGAGACCCAGTACTTC. Its translation: CASTSAVGGGGGETQYF.